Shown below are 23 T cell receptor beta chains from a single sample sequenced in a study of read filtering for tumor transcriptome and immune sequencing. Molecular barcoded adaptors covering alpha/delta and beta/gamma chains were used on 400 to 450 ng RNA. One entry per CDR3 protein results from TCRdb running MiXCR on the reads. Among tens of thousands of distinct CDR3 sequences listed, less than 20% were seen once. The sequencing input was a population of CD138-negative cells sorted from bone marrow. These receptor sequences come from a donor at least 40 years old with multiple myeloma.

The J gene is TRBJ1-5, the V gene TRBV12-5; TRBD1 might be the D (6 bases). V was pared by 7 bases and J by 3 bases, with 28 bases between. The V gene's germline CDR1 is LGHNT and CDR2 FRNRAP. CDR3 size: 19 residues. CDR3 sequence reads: CASDWVRVETGHFNQPQHF. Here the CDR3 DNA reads TGTGCTAGTGATTGGGTTCGAGTGGAGACAGGTCATTTCAATCAGCCCCAGCATTTT.

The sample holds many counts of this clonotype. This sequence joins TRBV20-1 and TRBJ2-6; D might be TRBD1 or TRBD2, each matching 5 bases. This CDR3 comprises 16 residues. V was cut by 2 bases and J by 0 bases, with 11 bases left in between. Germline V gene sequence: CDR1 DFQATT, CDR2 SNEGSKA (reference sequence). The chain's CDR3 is CSARRGSSSGANVLTF. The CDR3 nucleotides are TGCAGTGCTAGACGGGGCTCCAGCTCTGGGGCCAACGTCCTGACTTTC.

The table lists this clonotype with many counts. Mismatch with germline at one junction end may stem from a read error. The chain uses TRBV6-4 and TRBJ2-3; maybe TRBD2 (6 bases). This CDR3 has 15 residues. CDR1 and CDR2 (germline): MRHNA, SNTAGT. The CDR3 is CASSPAGGGTDTQYF. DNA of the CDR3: TGCGCCAGCAGCCCGGCCGGGGGTGGGACAGATACGCAGTATTTT.

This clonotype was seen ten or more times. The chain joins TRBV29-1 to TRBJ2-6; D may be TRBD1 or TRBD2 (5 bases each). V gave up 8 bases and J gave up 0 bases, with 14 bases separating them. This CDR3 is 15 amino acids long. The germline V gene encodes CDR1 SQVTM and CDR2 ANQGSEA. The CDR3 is CSIRDGASGANVLTF. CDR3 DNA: TGCAGCATCCGGGACGGAGCCTCTGGGGCCAACGTCCTGACTTTC.

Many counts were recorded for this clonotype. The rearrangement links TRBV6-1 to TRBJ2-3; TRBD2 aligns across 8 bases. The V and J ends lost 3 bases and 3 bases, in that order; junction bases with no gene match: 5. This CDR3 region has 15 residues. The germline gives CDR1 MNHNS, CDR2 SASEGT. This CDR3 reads CASSDMTSETDTQYF. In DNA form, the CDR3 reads TGTGCCAGCAGTGATATGACTAGCGAGACAGATACGCAGTATTTT.

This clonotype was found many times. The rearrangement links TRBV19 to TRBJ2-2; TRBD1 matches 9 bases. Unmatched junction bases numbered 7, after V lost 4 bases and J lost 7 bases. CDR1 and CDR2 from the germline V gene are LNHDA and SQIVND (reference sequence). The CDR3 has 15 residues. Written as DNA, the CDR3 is TGTGCCAGTAGTACTACAGGGGGCGCCGGCGGGGAGCTGTTTTTT. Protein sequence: CASSTTGGAGGELFF.

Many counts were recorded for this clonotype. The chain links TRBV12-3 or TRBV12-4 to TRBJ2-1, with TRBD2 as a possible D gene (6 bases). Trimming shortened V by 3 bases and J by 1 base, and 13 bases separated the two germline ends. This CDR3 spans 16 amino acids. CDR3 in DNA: TGTGCCAGCAGTTTGGCGGGACTTACTTCCTACAATGAGCAGTTCTTC. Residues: CASSLAGLTSYNEQFF.

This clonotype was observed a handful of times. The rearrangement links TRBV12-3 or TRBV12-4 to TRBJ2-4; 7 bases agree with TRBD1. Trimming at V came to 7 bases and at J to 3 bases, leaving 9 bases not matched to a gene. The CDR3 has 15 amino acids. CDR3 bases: TGTGCCAGCACCAAGACAGGGTACCTCAAAAACATTCAGTACTTC. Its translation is CASTKTGYLKNIQYF.

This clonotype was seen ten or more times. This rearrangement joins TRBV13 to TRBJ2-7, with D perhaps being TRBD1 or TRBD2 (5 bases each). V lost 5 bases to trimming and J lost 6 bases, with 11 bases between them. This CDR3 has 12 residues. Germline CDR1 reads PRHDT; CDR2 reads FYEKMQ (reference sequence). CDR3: CASSLGTTEQYF. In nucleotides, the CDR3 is TGTGCCAGCAGCCTCGGGACGACCGAGCAGTACTTC.

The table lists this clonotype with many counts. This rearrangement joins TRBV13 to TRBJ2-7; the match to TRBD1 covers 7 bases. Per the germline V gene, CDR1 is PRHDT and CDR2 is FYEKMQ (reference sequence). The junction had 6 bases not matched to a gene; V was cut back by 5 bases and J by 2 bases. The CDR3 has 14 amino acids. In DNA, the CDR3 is TGTGCCAGCAGCAAGGACAGGAGGCCCTACGAGCAGTACTTC. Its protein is CASSKDRRPYEQYF.

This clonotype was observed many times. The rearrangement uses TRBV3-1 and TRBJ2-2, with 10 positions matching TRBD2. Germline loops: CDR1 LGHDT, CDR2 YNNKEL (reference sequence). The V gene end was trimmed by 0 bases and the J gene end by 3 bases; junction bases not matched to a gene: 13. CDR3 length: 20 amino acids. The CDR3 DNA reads TGTGCCAGCAGCCAAGATGCCCTAGCGGGAGAGGTGGCGGACACCGGGGAGCTGTTTTTT. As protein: CASSQDALAGEVADTGELFF.

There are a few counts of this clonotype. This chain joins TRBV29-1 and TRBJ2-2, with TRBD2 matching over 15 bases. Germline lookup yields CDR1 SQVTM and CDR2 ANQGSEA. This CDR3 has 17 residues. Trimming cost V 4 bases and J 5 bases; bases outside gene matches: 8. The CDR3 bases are TGCAGCGTTGGTGGACTAGCGGGAGGGCCGGGGACCGGGGAGCTGTTTTTT. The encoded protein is CSVGGLAGGPGTGELFF.

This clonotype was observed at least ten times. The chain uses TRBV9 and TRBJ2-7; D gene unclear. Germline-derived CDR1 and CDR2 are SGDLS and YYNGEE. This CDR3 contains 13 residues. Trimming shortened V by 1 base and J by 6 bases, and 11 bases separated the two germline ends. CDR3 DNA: TGTGCCAGCAGCGTATCCGGGTTGTCCGAGCAGTACTTC. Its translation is CASSVSGLSEQYF.

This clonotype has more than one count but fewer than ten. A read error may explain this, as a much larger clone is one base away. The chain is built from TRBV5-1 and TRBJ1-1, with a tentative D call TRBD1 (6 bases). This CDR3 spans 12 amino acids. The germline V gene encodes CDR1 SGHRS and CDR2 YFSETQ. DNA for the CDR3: TGCACCAGCAGCTTGGATCGGGACATAGCTTTCTTT. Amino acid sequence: CTSSLDRDIAFF.

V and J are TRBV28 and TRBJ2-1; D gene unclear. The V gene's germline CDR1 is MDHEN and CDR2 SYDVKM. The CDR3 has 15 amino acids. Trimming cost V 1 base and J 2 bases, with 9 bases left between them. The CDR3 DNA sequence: TGTGCCAGCAGTTTATATCCGGGCCCCTACAATGAGCAGTTCTTC. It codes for CASSLYPGPYNEQFF.

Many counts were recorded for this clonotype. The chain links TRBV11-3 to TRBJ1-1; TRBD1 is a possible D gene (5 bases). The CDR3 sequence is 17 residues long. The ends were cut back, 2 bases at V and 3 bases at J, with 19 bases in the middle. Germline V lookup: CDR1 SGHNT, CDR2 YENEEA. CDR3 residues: CASSLSRGSAVDTEAFF. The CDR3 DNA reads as TGTGCCAGCAGCTTATCTAGGGGTTCGGCTGTGGACACTGAAGCTTTCTTT.

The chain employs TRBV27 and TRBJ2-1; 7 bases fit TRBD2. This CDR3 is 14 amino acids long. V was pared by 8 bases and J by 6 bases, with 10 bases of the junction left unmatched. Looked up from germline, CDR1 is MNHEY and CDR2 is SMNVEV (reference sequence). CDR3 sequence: CASGSASGINEQFF. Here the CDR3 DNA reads TGTGCCAGCGGAAGTGCTAGCGGAATCAATGAGCAGTTCTTC.

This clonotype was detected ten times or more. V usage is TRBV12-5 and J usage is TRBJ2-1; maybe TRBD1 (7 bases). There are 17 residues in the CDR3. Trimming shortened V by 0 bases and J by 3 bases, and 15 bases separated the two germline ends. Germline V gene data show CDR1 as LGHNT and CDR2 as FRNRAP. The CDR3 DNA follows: TGTGCTAGTGGTTTGGTATTGCGACAGGGAGGCTACAATGAGCAGTTCTTC. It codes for CASGLVLRQGGYNEQFF.

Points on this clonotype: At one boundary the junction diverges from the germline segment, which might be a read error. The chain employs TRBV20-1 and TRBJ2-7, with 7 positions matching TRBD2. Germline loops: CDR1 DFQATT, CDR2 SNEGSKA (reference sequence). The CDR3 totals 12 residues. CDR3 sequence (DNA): TGCAGTACTAGCGAGAGCTCCTACGAGCAGTACTTC. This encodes CSTSESSYEQYF.

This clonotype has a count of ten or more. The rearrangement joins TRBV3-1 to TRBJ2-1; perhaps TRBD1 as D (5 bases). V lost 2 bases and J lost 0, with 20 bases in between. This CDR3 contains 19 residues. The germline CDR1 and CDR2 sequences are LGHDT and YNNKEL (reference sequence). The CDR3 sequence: CASSQRVPSEGDSYNEQFF. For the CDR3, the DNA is TGTGCCAGCAGCCAAAGGGTTCCTTCAGAAGGGGACTCCTACAATGAGCAGTTCTTC.

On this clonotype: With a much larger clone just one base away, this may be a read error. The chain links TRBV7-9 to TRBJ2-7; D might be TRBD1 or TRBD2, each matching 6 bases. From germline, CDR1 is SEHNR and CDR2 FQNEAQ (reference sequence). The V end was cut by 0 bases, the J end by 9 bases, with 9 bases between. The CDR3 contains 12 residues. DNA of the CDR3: TGTGCCAGCAGCTTAGCTGGAGGGGGGCAGTACTTC. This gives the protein CASSLAGGGQYF.

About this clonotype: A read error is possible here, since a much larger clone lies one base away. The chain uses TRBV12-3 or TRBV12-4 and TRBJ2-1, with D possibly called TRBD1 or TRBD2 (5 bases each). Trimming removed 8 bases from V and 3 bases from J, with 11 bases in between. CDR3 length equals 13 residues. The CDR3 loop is CASGRDLYNEQFF. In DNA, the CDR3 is TGTGCCAGCGGAAGGGACCTCTACAATGAGCAGTTCTTC.

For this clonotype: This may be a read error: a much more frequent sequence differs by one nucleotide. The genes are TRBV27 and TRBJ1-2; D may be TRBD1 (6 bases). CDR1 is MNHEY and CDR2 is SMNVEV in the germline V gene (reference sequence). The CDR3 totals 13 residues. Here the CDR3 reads CTSSFTGLGGYTF. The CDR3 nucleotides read TGTACCAGCAGCTTCACAGGGCTGGGTGGCTACACCTTC.